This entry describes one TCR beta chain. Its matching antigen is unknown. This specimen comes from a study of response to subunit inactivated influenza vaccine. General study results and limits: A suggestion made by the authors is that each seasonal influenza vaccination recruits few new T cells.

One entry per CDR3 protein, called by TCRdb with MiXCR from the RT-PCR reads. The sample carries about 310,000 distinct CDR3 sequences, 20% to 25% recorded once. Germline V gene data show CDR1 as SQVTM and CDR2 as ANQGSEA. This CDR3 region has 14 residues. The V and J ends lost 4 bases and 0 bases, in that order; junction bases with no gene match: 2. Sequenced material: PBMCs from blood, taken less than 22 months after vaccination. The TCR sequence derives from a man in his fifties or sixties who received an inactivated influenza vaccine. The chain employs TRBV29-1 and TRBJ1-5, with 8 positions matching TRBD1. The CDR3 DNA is TGCAGCGTTGGGACAGGGCATAGCAATCAGCCCCAGCATTTT. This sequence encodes CSVGTGHSNQPQHF.